The 30 T cell receptor beta chains below were found in one sample sequenced in a study of T cell changes during pregnancy in multiple sclerosis. The method was immunoSEQ multiplex PCR; TCRdb's version includes in-frame clones alone and lacks a portion of them. The table lists some 39,000 clones, 80% to 95% of them singletons. The material sequenced was CD4+ T cells from peripheral blood mononuclear cells, taken in the third trimester of pregnancy. All receptors derive from a female donor in good health, enrolled as a control in a pregnancy study.

The V gene is TRBV19, the J gene TRBJ2-7; D may be TRBD2 (6 bases). The germline gives CDR1 LNHDA, CDR2 SQIVND (reference sequence). V dropped 3 bases and J dropped 3 bases, with 18 bases sitting between them. There are 16 residues in the CDR3. The CDR3 DNA follows: TGTGCCAGTAGTATCCTCCATCAGGGAGGTCGCTACGAGCAGTACTTC. This codes for CASSILHQGGRYEQYF. The variable domain in full, completed from reference TRBV19 and TRBJ2-7, reads DGGITQSPKYLFRKEGQNVTLSCEQNLNHDAMYWYRQDPGQGLRLIYYSQIVNDFQKGDIAEGYSVSREKKESFPLTVTSAQKNPTAFYLCASSILHQGGRYEQYFGPGTRLTVT.

The chain joins TRBV7-9 to TRBJ1-2; 11 nucleotides match TRBD1. CDR3 size: 13 residues. From germline, CDR1 is SEHNR and CDR2 FQNEAQ (reference sequence). With V trimmed by 5 bases and J by 8 bases, 4 bases remained unmatched. The CDR3 sequence: CASSAGQGVGYTF. The CDR3 DNA reads TGTGCCAGCAGCGCGGGACAGGGGGTAGGCTACACCTTC.

The chain has TRBV7-8 and TRBJ1-3; D remains unclear. Germline lookup yields CDR1 SGHVS and CDR2 FQNEAQ. V lost 1 base to trimming and J lost 6 bases, with 7 bases between them. The CDR3 covers 13 residues. CDR3 protein: CASSLGLANTIYF. In nucleotides, the CDR3 is TGTGCCAGCAGCTTAGGGTTGGCAAACACCATATATTTT.

The chain links TRBV29-1 to TRBJ1-2, with 11 bases that match TRBD1. Trimming took 4 bases from V and 4 from J; bases not matched to a gene: 2. This CDR3 contains 13 residues. From germline, CDR1 is SQVTM and CDR2 ANQGSEA. The CDR3 spells CSVAGQGGYGYTF. DNA for the CDR3: TGCAGCGTTGCGGGACAGGGGGGCTATGGCTACACCTTC.

The chain has TRBV7-2 and TRBJ2-7; 11 bases fit TRBD2. There are 14 residues in the CDR3. V trimming: 0 bases; J trimming: 7 bases; junction bases outside the gene matches: 2. Germline lookup yields CDR1 SGHTA and CDR2 FQGNSA. CDR3 in DNA: TGTGCCAGCAGCTTAGCTAGCGGGAGGGCGGAGCAGTACTTC. Its translation is CASSLASGRAEQYF.

The chain employs TRBV25-1 and TRBJ1-1, with a weak D call TRBD1 (5 bases). Germline V gene data show CDR1 as MGHDK and CDR2 as SYGVNS. The ends were cut back, 2 bases at V and 4 bases at J, with 11 bases in the middle. CDR3 length: 14 amino acids. As DNA, the CDR3 is TGTGCCAGCAGTGAAGAGTGGGGGGTCACTGAAGCTTTCTTT. Protein product: CASSEEWGVTEAFF.

V gene TRBV19 combines with J gene TRBJ1-5; 8 bases line up with TRBD1. The CDR3 length is 16 residues. From germline, CDR1 is LNHDA and CDR2 SQIVND (reference sequence). With V trimmed by 10 bases and J by 2 bases, 13 bases remained unmatched. CDR3 bases: TGTGCCACCCTCGGACAGGGCGTGCGGGGCAATCAGCCCCAGCATTTT. It encodes CATLGQGVRGNQPQHF. Drawing the rest from reference TRBV19 and TRBJ1-5, the complete variable domain is DGGITQSPKYLFRKEGQNVTLSCEQNLNHDAMYWYRQDPGQGLRLIYYSQIVNDFQKGDIAEGYSVSREKKESFPLTVTSAQKNPTAFYLCATLGQGVRGNQPQHFGDGTRLSIL.

The chain is built from TRBV7-6 and TRBJ1-1; perhaps TRBD1 as D (6 bases). The length of the CDR3 is 13 residues. V lost 5 bases to trimming and J lost 2 bases, with 9 bases between them. Germline loops: CDR1 SGHVS, CDR2 FNYEAQ. Here the CDR3 reads CASSADSNTEAFF. CDR3 sequence (DNA): TGTGCCAGCAGCGCGGACAGCAACACTGAAGCTTTCTTT.

The rearrangement uses TRBV10-3 and TRBJ2-1, with D possibly TRBD1 on 7 matching bases. CDR3 size: 13 residues. V dropped 8 bases and J dropped 4 bases, with 12 bases sitting between them. Germline V gene data show CDR1 as ENHRY and CDR2 as SYGVKD. The CDR3 protein is CAIWRGPYNEQFF. The CDR3 DNA is TGTGCCATCTGGAGGGGGCCTTACAATGAGCAGTTCTTC.

The rearrangement links TRBV14 to TRBJ1-1; D is undetermined. The CDR3 is made up of 13 amino acids. Trimming removed 4 bases at V and 5 bases at J, with 11 bases between. The germline gives CDR1 SGHDN, CDR2 FVKESK. CDR3 region: CASSLGEGTEAFF. The CDR3 DNA reads as TGTGCCAGCAGCCTTGGGGAGGGTACTGAAGCTTTCTTT. The full variable domain, with the rest looked up from reference TRBV14 and TRBJ1-1, is EAGVTQFPSHSVIEKGQTVTLRCDPISGHDNLYWYRRVMGKEIKFLLHFVKESKQDESGMPNNRFLAERTGGTYSTLKVQPAELEDSGVYFCASSLGEGTEAFFGQGTRLTVV.

This clone occurred once. The CDR3 nucleotides are TGTGCCAGCAGCCACCTACAGGGGGATGGCTACACCTTC. Protein: CASSHLQGDGYTF. The rearrangement uses TRBV5-5 and TRBJ1-2; 8 bases line up with TRBD1. V lost 4 bases to trimming and J lost 6 bases; unmatched junction nucleotides: 5. The CDR3 runs to 13 residues. Germline V gives CDR1 SGHKS, CDR2 YYEKEE (reference sequence). Complete variable domain (other parts from reference TRBV5-5 and TRBJ1-2): DAGVTQSPTHLIKTRGQQVTLRCSPISGHKSVSWYQQVLGQGPQFIFQYYEKEERGRGNFPDRFSARQFPNYSSELNVNALLLGDSALYLCASSHLQGDGYTFGSGTRLTVV.

This chain joins TRBV10-3 and TRBJ2-7; the match to TRBD2 covers 10 bases. CDR1 ENHRY and CDR2 SYGVKD come from the germline V gene. This CDR3 region has 16 residues. The V gene end was trimmed by 3 bases and the J gene end by 3 bases; junction bases not matched to a gene: 8. The DNA of the CDR3 is TGTGCCATCAGTGACGGTAGGACTAGCGGCTTCTACGAGCAGTACTTC. Protein sequence: CAISDGRTSGFYEQYF.

This clone occurred once. The chain employs TRBV7-9 and TRBJ2-1, with D possibly matching TRBD2 (6 bases). Trimming took 2 bases from V and 6 from J, leaving 14 bases between them. The CDR3 is made up of 15 amino acids. The germline gives CDR1 SEHNR, CDR2 FQNEAQ (reference sequence). CDR3 residues: CASSLPPRLGNEQFF. CDR3 sequence (DNA): TGTGCCAGCAGCTTACCCCCCCGACTAGGCAATGAGCAGTTCTTC.

The chain employs TRBV5-1 and TRBJ1-4, with D possibly TRBD1 on 6 matching bases. Trimming shortened V by 1 base and J by 7 bases, and 11 bases separated the two germline ends. The CDR3 runs to 14 residues. Per germline, CDR1 SGHRS and CDR2 YFSETQ. The CDR3 here is CASSLYSRGEKLFF. The CDR3 region has the DNA TGCGCCAGCAGCTTGTATAGCAGGGGTGAAAAACTGTTTTTT.

This clone has a single count. J is TRBJ1-1 and V is TRBV11-3; D is unclear. CDR1 SGHNT and CDR2 YENEEA come from the germline V gene. CDR3 length equals 13 residues. V dropped 1 base and J dropped 5 bases, with 8 bases sitting between them. In DNA form, the CDR3 reads TGTGCCAGCAGCTTAGGCCCACAGACTGAAGCTTTCTTT. Its protein is CASSLGPQTEAFF.

The chain joins TRBV5-8 to TRBJ2-1; D is perhaps TRBD2 (5 bases). Germline V gene lookup returns CDR1 SGHTS and CDR2 YDEGEE. V was clipped by 2 bases and J by 0 bases, with 12 bases between them. The CDR3 is 16 amino acids. The CDR3 reads CASSLFAGNSYNEQFF. CDR3 nucleotides: TGTGCCAGCAGCTTATTTGCCGGGAACTCCTACAATGAGCAGTTCTTC. Based on the CDR3 plus reference TRBV5-8 and TRBJ2-1, the full variable domain is EAGVTQSPTHLIKTRGQQATLRCSPISGHTSVYWYQQALGLGLQFLLWYDEGEERNRGNFPPRFSGRQFPNYSSELNVNALELEDSALYLCASSLFAGNSYNEQFFGPGTRLTVL.

CDR3 protein: CASSPAGTGTYEQYF. The CDR3 DNA reads TGTGCCAGCTCACCAGCAGGGACAGGAACCTACGAGCAGTACTTC. V and J are TRBV18 and TRBJ2-7, with 8 positions matching TRBD1. With 2 bases clipped from V and 2 bases from J, the junction kept 5 bases outside the gene matches. CDR1 and CDR2 (germline): KGHSH, LQKENI. The CDR3 extends over 15 amino acids.

The chain is built from TRBV11-3 and TRBJ2-3, with TRBD2 matching over 10 bases. This CDR3 has 16 residues. Trimming at V came to 5 bases and at J to 2 bases, leaving 7 bases not matched to a gene. Looked up from germline, CDR1 is SGHNT and CDR2 is YENEEA. CDR3 in amino acids: CASSRSAGGDTDTQYF. In nucleotides, the CDR3 is TGTGCCAGCAGCCGATCAGCGGGGGGGGACACAGATACGCAGTATTTT.

The chain combines TRBV11-1 with TRBJ1-5; D uncertain. V was cut by 2 bases and J by 4 bases, with 6 bases left in between. CDR1 and CDR2 (germline): SGHAT, FQDESV (reference sequence). This CDR3 is built from 13 residues. The CDR3 region has the DNA TGTGCCAGCAGCTTATCGTTGAATCAGCCCCAGCATTTT. It is translated as CASSLSLNQPQHF.

The V call is TRBV25-1, the J call TRBJ2-3; D perhaps matches TRBD2 (5 bases). Between the trimmed V and J ends, which lost 1 base and 1 base, there was a span of 9 bases. CDR1 MGHDK and CDR2 SYGVNS come from the germline V gene. CDR3 size: 15 residues. The CDR3 coding sequence is TGTGCCAGCAGTGAATGGAGCGGCGGCACAGATACGCAGTATTTT. The encoded protein is CASSEWSGGTDTQYF.

This clone has just one count. The V gene is TRBV9, the J gene TRBJ1-3, with D possibly matching TRBD1 (5 bases). The CDR3 is made up of 17 amino acids. Trimming removed 2 bases from V and 1 base from J, with 16 bases in between. Per the germline V gene, CDR1 is SGDLS and CDR2 is YYNGEE. CDR3 nucleotide sequence: TGTGCCAGCAGCGTGGGTACAGGTGCTAATTCTGGAAACACCATATATTTT. This sequence encodes CASSVGTGANSGNTIYF.

The chain has TRBV18 and TRBJ2-5; D possibly corresponds to TRBD2 (5 bases). Germline loops: CDR1 KGHSH, CDR2 LQKENI. CDR3 length equals 15 residues. Trimming cost V 1 base and J 3 bases, with 12 bases left between them. The CDR3 nucleotides are TGTGCCAGCTCACCACAAGAGTACGGGAAAGAGACCCAGTACTTC. It translates to CASSPQEYGKETQYF.

The V call is TRBV7-8, the J call TRBJ2-3, with a weak D call TRBD2 (6 bases). The CDR3 contains 17 residues. Per the germline V gene, CDR1 is SGHVS and CDR2 is FQNEAQ. V lost 5 bases, J lost 0 bases, and 18 bases lay in between. In nucleotides, the CDR3 is TGTGCCAGCAGCCGCAACCCCACCGGGACTAGCACAGATACGCAGTATTTT. Translating it yields CASSRNPTGTSTDTQYF.

DNA of the CDR3: TGTGCCAGTAGTACGACAGGGGGCTCCGAAAAACTGTTTTTT. Amino acid sequence: CASSTTGGSEKLFF. The gene calls are TRBV19 and TRBJ1-4, with 10 positions matching TRBD1. Germline CDR1 and CDR2: LNHDA and SQIVND (reference sequence). CDR3 length: 14 amino acids. With 4 bases clipped from V and 8 bases from J, the junction kept 4 bases outside the gene matches.

The rearrangement joins TRBV6-1 to TRBJ2-5, with a tentative D call TRBD1 (5 bases). The J call may be mistaken, given a closer DNA end match to TRBJ2-7. CDR3 length equals 12 residues. CDR1 and CDR2 (germline): MNHNS, SASEGT. CDR3 region: CASRVTGYEQYF. CDR3 nucleotide sequence: TGTGCCAGCAGGGTAACAGGTTACGAGCAGTACTTC.

This clone came up once. The chain is built from TRBV9 and TRBJ2-2, with D tentatively TRBD1 (5 bases). This CDR3 is 15 amino acids long. In germline, CDR1 is SGDLS, CDR2 YYNGEE. V was trimmed by 4 bases and J by 4 bases, leaving 14 bases between them. The CDR3 nucleotides read TGTGCCAGCAGCACGACAGTTGAGTTCACCGGGGAGCTGTTTTTT. Amino acid sequence: CASSTTVEFTGELFF.

This clone was observed once. This chain links TRBV6-1 with TRBJ2-7; D perhaps matches TRBD1 (7 bases). The CDR3 consists of 16 residues. The V gene's germline CDR1 is MNHNS and CDR2 SASEGT. V lost 3 bases to trimming and J lost 0 bases, with 15 bases between them. The CDR3 is CASSDRAGQSSYEQYF. CDR3 coding DNA: TGTGCCAGCAGTGACCGTGCGGGACAGAGCTCCTACGAGCAGTACTTC.

This clone was seen a single time. This chain connects TRBV5-1 to TRBJ2-1; 9 nucleotides agree with TRBD1. V shed 4 bases, J shed 0 bases, and the junction held 2 bases outside the gene matches. The CDR3 loop spans 15 amino acids. Per the germline V gene, CDR1 is SGHRS and CDR2 is YFSETQ. CDR3 sequence: CASSETGGSYNEQFF. CDR3 in DNA: TGCGCCAGCAGCGAGACAGGGGGCTCCTACAATGAGCAGTTCTTC.

The chain links TRBV19 to TRBJ2-1, with 9 bases matching TRBD2. The CDR3 is made up of 15 amino acids. V was clipped by 5 bases and J by 4 bases; unmatched bases: 6. The V gene's germline CDR1 is LNHDA and CDR2 SQIVND (reference sequence). The CDR3 coding sequence is TGTGCCAGTAGTTTCACTAGCGGGCCGTACAATGAGCAGTTCTTC. Residues: CASSFTSGPYNEQFF. The whole variable domain, filled in from reference TRBV19 and TRBJ2-1, reads DGGITQSPKYLFRKEGQNVTLSCEQNLNHDAMYWYRQDPGQGLRLIYYSQIVNDFQKGDIAEGYSVSREKKESFPLTVTSAQKNPTAFYLCASSFTSGPYNEQFFGPGTRLTVL.

A few counts support this clone. The chain is built from TRBV30 and TRBJ1-1, with TRBD1 as a possible D gene (6 bases). Germline V gene lookup returns CDR1 GTSNPN and CDR2 SVGIG (reference sequence). Trimming cost V 1 base and J 0 bases, with 12 bases left between them. The CDR3 is 15 residues long. The DNA of the CDR3 is TGTGCCTGGAGTGCGTACAGGGCAATGAACACTGAAGCTTTCTTT. Translation gives CAWSAYRAMNTEAFF.